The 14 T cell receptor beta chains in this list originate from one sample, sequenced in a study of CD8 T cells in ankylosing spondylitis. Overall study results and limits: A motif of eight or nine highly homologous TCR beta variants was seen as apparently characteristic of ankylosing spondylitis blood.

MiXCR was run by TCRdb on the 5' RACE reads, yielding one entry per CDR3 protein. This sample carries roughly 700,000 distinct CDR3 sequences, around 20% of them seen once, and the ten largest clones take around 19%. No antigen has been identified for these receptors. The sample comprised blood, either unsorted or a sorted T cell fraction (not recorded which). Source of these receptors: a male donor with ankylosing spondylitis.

CDR3 in amino acids: CASSEAKGRETQYF. DNA for the CDR3: TGTGCCAGCAGTGAAGCCAAGGGGCGAGAGACCCAGTACTTC. This sequence joins TRBV2 and TRBJ2-5; tentatively, D is TRBD1 (5 bases). The CDR3 has 14 residues. V lost 0 bases to trimming and J lost 4 bases, with 9 bases between them. Germline CDR1 reads SNHLY; CDR2 reads FYNNEI.

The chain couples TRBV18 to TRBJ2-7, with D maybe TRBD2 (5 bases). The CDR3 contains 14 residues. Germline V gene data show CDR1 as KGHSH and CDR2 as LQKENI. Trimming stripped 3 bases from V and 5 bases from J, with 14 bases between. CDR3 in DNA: TGTGCCAGCTCACCGTCCCGGGATAGGAACGAGCAGTACTTC. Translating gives CASSPSRDRNEQYF. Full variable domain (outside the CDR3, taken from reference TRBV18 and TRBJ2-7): NAGVMQNPRHLVRRRGQEARLRCSPMKGHSHVYWYRQLPEEGLKFMVYLQKENIIDESGMPKERFSAEFPKEGPSILRIQQVVRGDSAAYFCASSPSRDRNEQYFGPGTRLTVT.

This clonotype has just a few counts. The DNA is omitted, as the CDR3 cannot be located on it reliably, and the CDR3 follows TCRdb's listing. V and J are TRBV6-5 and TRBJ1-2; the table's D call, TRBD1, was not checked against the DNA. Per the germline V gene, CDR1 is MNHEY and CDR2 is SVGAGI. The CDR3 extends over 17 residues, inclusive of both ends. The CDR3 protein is CASSTSGQGSTNYGYTF.

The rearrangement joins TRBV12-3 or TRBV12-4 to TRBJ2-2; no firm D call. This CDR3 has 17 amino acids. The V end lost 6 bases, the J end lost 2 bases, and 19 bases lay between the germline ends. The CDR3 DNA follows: TGTGCCAGCAGCTCTGCTGATGACTCCCAAAACACCGGGGAGCTGTTTTTT. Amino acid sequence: CASSSADDSQNTGELFF.

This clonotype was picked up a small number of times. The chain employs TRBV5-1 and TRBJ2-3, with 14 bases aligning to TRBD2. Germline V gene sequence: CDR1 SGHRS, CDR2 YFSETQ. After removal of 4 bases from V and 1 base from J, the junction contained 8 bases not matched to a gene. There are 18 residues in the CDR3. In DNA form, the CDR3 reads TGCGCCAGCAGCCAGACTAGCGGGAGGGCGTTGGGCACAGATACGCAGTATTTT. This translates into CASSQTSGRALGTDTQYF.

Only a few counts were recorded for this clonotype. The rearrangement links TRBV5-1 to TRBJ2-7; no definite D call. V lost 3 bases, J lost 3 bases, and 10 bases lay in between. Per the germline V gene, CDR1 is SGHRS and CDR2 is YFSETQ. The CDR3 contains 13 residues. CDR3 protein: CASSWKDGYEQYF. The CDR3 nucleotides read TGCGCCAGCAGCTGGAAGGACGGCTACGAGCAGTACTTC. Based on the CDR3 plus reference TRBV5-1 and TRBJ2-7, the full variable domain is KAGVTQTPRYLIKTRGQQVTLSCSPISGHRSVSWYQQTPGQGLQFLFEYFSETQRNKGNFPGRFSGRQFSNSRSEMNVSTLELGDSALYLCASSWKDGYEQYFGPGTRLTVT.

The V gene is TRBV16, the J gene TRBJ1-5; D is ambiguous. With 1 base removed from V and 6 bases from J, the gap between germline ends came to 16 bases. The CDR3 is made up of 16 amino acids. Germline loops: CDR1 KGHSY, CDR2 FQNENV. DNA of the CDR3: TGTGCCAGCAGCCAATTTGGGAGGCGATACAGTCAGCCCCAGCATTTT. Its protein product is CASSQFGRRYSQPQHF.

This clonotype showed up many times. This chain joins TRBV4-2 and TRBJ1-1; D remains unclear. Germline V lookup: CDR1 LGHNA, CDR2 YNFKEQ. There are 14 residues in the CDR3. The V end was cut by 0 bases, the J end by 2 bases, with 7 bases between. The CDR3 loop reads CASSQEGYNTEAFF. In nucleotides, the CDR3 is TGTGCCAGCAGCCAAGAGGGTTACAACACTGAAGCTTTCTTT.

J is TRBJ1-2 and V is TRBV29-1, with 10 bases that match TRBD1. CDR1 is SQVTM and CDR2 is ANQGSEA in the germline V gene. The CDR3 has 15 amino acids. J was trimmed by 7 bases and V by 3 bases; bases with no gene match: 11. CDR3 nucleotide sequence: TGCAGCGTTGATCCCCAGGACAGGGGGACAGCTGGCTACACCTTC. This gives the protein CSVDPQDRGTAGYTF.

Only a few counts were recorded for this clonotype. For the CDR3, the DNA is TGTGCCAGCATGAGTGGAGGGAGAATCTACAATGAGCAGTTCTTC. Its translation is CASMSGGRIYNEQFF. The chain has TRBV27 and TRBJ2-1, with D perhaps matching TRBD2 (6 bases). V was shortened by 7 bases and J by 3 bases, with 16 bases between the two germline ends. Germline loops: CDR1 MNHEY, CDR2 SMNVEV (reference sequence). The CDR3 has 15 residues.

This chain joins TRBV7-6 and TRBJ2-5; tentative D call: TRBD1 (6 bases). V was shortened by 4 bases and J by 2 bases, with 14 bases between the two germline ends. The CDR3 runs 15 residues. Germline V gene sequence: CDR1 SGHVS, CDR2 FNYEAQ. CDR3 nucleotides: TGTGCCAGCAGCTCCCCCCTGAGGGGGCAAGAGACCCAGTACTTC. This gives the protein CASSSPLRGQETQYF.

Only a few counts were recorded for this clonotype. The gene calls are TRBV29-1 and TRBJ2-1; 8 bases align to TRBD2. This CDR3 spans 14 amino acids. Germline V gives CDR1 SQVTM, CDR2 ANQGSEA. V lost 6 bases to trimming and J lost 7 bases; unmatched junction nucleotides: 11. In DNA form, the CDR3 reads TGCAGCGTCAAGCGGGGGACCACGTGGAATGAGCAGTTCTTC. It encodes CSVKRGTTWNEQFF.

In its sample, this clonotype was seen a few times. The CDR3 sequence: CASTSQGAPGLAGVEQFF. DNA of the CDR3: TGTGCCAGCACCTCCCAGGGGGCCCCGGGACTAGCGGGAGTTGAGCAGTTCTTC. The chain carries TRBV5-5 and TRBJ2-1, with 14 nucleotides matching TRBD2. V lost 6 bases, J lost 9 bases, and 17 bases stayed unmatched. Per germline, CDR1 SGHKS and CDR2 YYEKEE (reference sequence). The length of the CDR3 is 18 residues. The whole variable domain, filled in from reference TRBV5-5 and TRBJ2-1, reads DAGVTQSPTHLIKTRGQQVTLRCSPISGHKSVSWYQQVLGQGPQFIFQYYEKEERGRGNFPDRFSARQFPNYSSELNVNALLLGDSALYLCASTSQGAPGLAGVEQFFGPGTRLTVL.

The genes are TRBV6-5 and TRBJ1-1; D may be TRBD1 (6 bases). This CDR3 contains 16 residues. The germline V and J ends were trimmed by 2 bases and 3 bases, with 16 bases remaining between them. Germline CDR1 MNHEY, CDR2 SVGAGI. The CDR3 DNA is TGTGCCAGCAGTTACGACAGGATTGATGGGGACACTGAAGCTTTCTTT. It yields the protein CASSYDRIDGDTEAFF.